The clone carrying this T cell receptor (beta chain) was seen just once. The antigen remains unidentified. This sample was taken from a study of blood T cells in healthy people across ages. General study points: Naive and antigen-experienced cells were not separated, limiting conclusive comparison. Roughly linear age-related decline in beta diversity appeared, significant by age about 40.

Combining a sample-barcoded 5' primer with a J-beta primer mix, a second PCR ran for roughly 7 to 12 cycles. The template-switch adaptor was a 5' adaptor with 12 random nucleotides. It tagged each cDNA molecule. Per sample, CDR3-containing paired-end reads numbered at least 2.5 million. MiXCR, applied by TCRdb to the 5' RACE reads, yields one record per CDR3 protein. Counted here are 700,000 to 850,000 distinct CDR3 sequences, 53% occurring once; the ten biggest clones make up about 42%. Deletions cut 5 bases from V and 8 bases from J, with 15 bases between. Germline-derived CDR1 and CDR2 are PRHDT and FYEKMQ (reference sequence). The CDR3 is 14 amino acids.

The sequencing input was blood. The chain combines TRBV13 with TRBJ1-4, with a possible D match to TRBD1 (5 bases). This clonotype was sampled from a man aged 80 or over in good health. CDR3 nucleotide sequence: TGTGCCAGCAGCCGTATGGGGGTGGACGAAAAACTGTTTTTT. It encodes CASSRMGVDEKLFF.